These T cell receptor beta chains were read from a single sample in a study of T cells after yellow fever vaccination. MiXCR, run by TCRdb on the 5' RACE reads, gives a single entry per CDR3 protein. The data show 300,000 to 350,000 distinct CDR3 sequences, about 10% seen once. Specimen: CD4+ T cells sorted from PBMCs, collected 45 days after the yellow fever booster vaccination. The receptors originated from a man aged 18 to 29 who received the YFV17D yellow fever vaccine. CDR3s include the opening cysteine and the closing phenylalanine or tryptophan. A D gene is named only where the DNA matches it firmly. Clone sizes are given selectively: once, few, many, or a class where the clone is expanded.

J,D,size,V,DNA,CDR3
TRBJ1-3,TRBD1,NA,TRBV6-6,TGTGCCAGCAGCGACCGACAGGGGTCCGGAAACACCATATATTTT,CASSDRQGSGNTIYF
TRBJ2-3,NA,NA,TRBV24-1,TGTGCCACCAGTGCCGACACAGATACGCAGTATTTT,CATSADTDTQYF
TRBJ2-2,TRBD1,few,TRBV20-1,TGCAGTGCAACGCCGTGGGACAGGGGTGAGGCCGGGGAGCTGTTTTTT,CSATPWDRGEAGELFF
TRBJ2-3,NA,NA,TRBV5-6,TGTGCCAGCAGCTTGGGGCCCCCTGATACGCAGTATTTT,CASSLGPPDTQYF
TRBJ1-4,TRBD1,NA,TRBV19,TGTGCCAGTACGCGGACAGGGGGCGATGGAAAACTGTTTTTT,CASTRTGGDGKLFF
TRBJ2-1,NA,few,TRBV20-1,TGCAGTGCTAGTATTGGGAATAGCGGATACAATGAGCAGTTCTTC,CSASIGNSGYNEQFF
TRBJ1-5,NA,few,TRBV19,TGTGCCAGTAGTCCGCAGGGAGCTCAGCCCCAGCATTTT,CASSPQGAQPQHF
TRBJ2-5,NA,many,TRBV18,TGTGCCAGCTCAGCAAGGGACGGGATCCAAGAGACCCAGTACTTC,CASSARDGIQETQYF
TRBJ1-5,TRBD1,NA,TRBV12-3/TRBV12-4,TGTGCCAGCAGTTGGCGACAGGGTGAAGGTCAGCCCCAGCATTTT,CASSWRQGEGQPQHF
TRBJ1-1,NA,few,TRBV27,TGTGCCAGCAGTCCGTACAGGAACACTGAAGCTTTCTTT,CASSPYRNTEAFF
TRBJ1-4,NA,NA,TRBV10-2,TGCGCCAGCAGGAAAACCACAGGGCCTCATAATGAAAAACTGTTTTTT,CASRKTTGPHNEKLFF
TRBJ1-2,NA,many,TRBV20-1,TGCAGTGCCACGGCGGGGCTCCTCTATGGCTACACCTTC,CSATAGLLYGYTF
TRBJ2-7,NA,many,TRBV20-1,TGCAGTGCCCCCCGTCCAGGGGTCAGCTCCTACGAGCAGTACTTC,CSAPRPGVSSYEQYF
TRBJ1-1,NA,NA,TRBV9,TGTGCCAGCAGCGTGATCTCGTCAGGCACTGAAGCTTTCTTT,CASSVISSGTEAFF
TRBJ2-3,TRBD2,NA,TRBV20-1,TGCAGTGCTAGGAGAACTAGCGGGGGGGATACGCAGTATTTT,CSARRTSGGDTQYF
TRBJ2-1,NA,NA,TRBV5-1,TGCGCCAGCAGCTTCCCCCCCGGCGGAAGCTCCTACAATGAGCAGTTCTTC,CASSFPPGGSSYNEQFF
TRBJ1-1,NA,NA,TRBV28,TGTGCCAGCAAGGGACTGGGCGATAGAGCTTTCTTT,CASKGLGDRAFF
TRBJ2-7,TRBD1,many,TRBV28,TGTGCCAGCCGGGACAGTAGCTCCTACGAGCAGTACTTC,CASRDSSSYEQYF
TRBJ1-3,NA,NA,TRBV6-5,TGTGCCAGCAGTTACTCCAGAAGCTCTGGAAACACCATATATTTT,CASSYSRSSGNTIYF
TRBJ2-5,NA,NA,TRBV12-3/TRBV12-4,TGTGCCAGCAGTTACGTGTTCAAAGAGACCCAGTACTTC,CASSYVFKETQYF
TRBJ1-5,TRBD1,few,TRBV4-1,TGCGCCAGCAGCCAAGGCCAGGGGGCGCTTAGCAATCAGCCCCAGCATTTT,CASSQGQGALSNQPQHF
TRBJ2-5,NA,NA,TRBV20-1,TGCAGTGCTGAACACAGTCCTCGGGGAGAGACCCAGTACTTC,CSAEHSPRGETQYF
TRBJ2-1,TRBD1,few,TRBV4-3,TGCGCCAGCAGCCTCGCGGGACAGGGGGTTGGTGAGCAGTTCTTC,CASSLAGQGVGEQFF
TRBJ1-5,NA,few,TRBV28,TGTGCCATCTTCGACGGGTGGTTGGGTCAGCCCCAGCATTTT,CAIFDGWLGQPQHF
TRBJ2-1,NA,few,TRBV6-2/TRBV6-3,TGTGCCAGCAGTTACCCGGGGCGGCATGGTTACAATGAGCAGTTCTTC,CASSYPGRHGYNEQFF
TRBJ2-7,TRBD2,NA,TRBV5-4,TGTGCCAGCAGCTTTGGGGGGAGGGCTACCTACGAGCAGTACTTC,CASSFGGRATYEQYF
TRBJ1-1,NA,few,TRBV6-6,TGTGCCAGCAGTTATCAGGGGCCTGGTGAAGCTTTCTTT,CASSYQGPGEAFF
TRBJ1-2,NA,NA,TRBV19,TGTGCCAGTAGTATAGATGGGATTAACTATGGCTACACCTTC,CASSIDGINYGYTF
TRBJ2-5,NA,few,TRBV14,TGTGCCAGCAGCCATATCGGTCAGGAGACCCAGTACTTC,CASSHIGQETQYF
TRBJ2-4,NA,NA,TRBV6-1,TGTGCCAGCAGTAGTTTTGGGGGGGCTAACGCCAAAAACATTCAGTACTTC,CASSSFGGANAKNIQYF
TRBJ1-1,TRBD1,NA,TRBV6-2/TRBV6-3,TGTGCCTCCCACAAAGCGGGACAGGTGAACACTGAAGCTTTCTTT,CASHKAGQVNTEAFF
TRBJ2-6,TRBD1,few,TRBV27,TGTGCCAGCAAAAAGGGACAGGGGCGTGGGGCCAACGTCCTGACTTTC,CASKKGQGRGANVLTF
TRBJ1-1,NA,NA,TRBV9,TGTGCCAGTAGGGGGGTTGGGGCAGCTGAAGCTTTCTTT,CASRGVGAAEAFF